These 9 T cell receptor beta chains share one sample of origin, sequenced in a study of blood T cell repertoires in COVID-19. Using immunoSEQ multiplex PCR, the repertoire was profiled, and TCRdb retains in-frame clones only, with some absent. Here the sample spans more than 100,000 clones, around 88% being singletons. Sequencing used peripheral blood. These receptor sequences come from a woman in her forties or fifties with active or convalescent COVID-19.

The chain carries TRBV28 and TRBJ2-7; 9 bases agree with TRBD1. Germline V gives CDR1 MDHEN, CDR2 SYDVKM. The CDR3 is 13 residues long. V trimming: 6 bases; J trimming: 5 bases; junction bases outside the gene matches: 5. The CDR3 reads CASSPGTGNEQYF. DNA for the CDR3: TGTGCCAGCAGCCCCGGGACAGGGAACGAGCAGTACTTC.

The chain uses TRBV2 and TRBJ2-1, with 8 bases identical to TRBD2. The CDR3 runs to 16 residues. Germline CDR1 reads SNHLY; CDR2 reads FYNNEI. The V gene end was trimmed by 6 bases and the J gene end by 7 bases; junction bases not matched to a gene: 14. DNA for the CDR3: TGTGCCAGCAGCTTGGCGGGAGGTAATGTACGGAATGAGCAGTTCTTC. Protein sequence: CASSLAGGNVRNEQFF.

The chain links TRBV7-2 to TRBJ2-1, with 7 bases fitting TRBD2. Germline loops: CDR1 SGHTA, CDR2 FQGNSA. The CDR3 runs 17 residues. V lost 0 bases, J lost 3 bases, and 8 bases stayed unmatched. This CDR3 is CASSLAFGRNNYNEQFF. The CDR3 bases are TGTGCCAGCAGCTTAGCTTTCGGGAGGAACAACTACAATGAGCAGTTCTTC.

The chain recombines TRBV28 with TRBJ2-7, with D possibly matching TRBD2 (6 bases). Germline V CDR1 and CDR2: MDHEN, SYDVKM. The CDR3 loop spans 12 amino acids. Trimming took 6 bases from V and 12 from J, leaving 18 bases between them. For the CDR3, the DNA is TGTGCCAGCAGACCCGCGGTCGGGGGTATGTACTTC. As protein: CASRPAVGGMYF.

This chain links TRBV28 with TRBJ2-1, with TRBD2 matching 7 bases. The CDR3 extends over 15 amino acids. The germline V gene encodes CDR1 MDHEN and CDR2 SYDVKM. The V gene end was trimmed by 7 bases and the J gene end by 1 base; junction bases not matched to a gene: 7. The CDR3 nucleotides read TGTGCCAGCAAAATACTAGCGCCTTCCTACAATGAGCAGTTCTTC. This gives the protein CASKILAPSYNEQFF.

J is TRBJ1-5 and V is TRBV24-1; no clear D gene. Germline CDR1 reads KGHDR; CDR2 reads SFDVKD. Between the trimmed V and J ends, which lost 7 bases and 3 bases, there was a span of 12 bases. This CDR3 has 14 amino acids. The CDR3 region has the DNA TGTGCCACCAGGGAGTTACCTAACAATCAGCCCCAGCATTTT. This gives the protein CATRELPNNQPQHF.

CDR3 protein: CASSSGTWAKPQHF. CDR3 nucleotides: TGTGCCAGCAGTTCAGGGACATGGGCGAAGCCCCAGCATTTT. The rearrangement joins TRBV27 to TRBJ1-5; possible D gene TRBD1, 6 bases. Trimming removed 4 bases at V and 8 bases at J, with 15 bases between. This CDR3 spans 14 amino acids. Per the germline V gene, CDR1 is MNHEY and CDR2 is SMNVEV (reference sequence).

This chain joins TRBV11-1 and TRBJ2-3; 13 bases are shared with TRBD2. The junction had 8 bases not matched to a gene; V was cut back by 5 bases and J by 6 bases. Germline lookup yields CDR1 SGHAT and CDR2 FQDESV (reference sequence). The length of the CDR3 is 16 residues. Here the CDR3 DNA reads TGTGCCAGCAGCCCAGGACTAGCGGGAGTGAGGGATACGCAGTATTTT. Protein: CASSPGLAGVRDTQYF.

The DNA for the CDR3 is TGTGCCAGCTCACAACAGGGGGCGAGCAATCAGCCCCAGCATTTT. It yields the protein CASSQQGASNQPQHF. The chain carries TRBV18 and TRBJ1-5; 9 nucleotides align to TRBD1. J gave up 1 base and V 4 bases, and 2 bases lay outside the gene matches. The CDR3 loop spans 15 amino acids. Germline V gene sequence: CDR1 KGHSH, CDR2 LQKENI. Full variable domain (rest looked up from reference TRBV18 and TRBJ1-5): NAGVMQNPRHLVRRRGQEARLRCSPMKGHSHVYWYRQLPEEGLKFMVYLQKENIIDESGMPKERFSAEFPKEGPSILRIQQVVRGDSAAYFCASSQQGASNQPQHFGDGTRLSIL.